Below, one T cell receptor (beta chain) is given with its context. Treatment described: some 20 received Ad26.COV2.S at low or high dose, single or two shots; 5 received placebo; per-sample allocation not given. Sample collection was performed on day 63 after the first vaccine or placebo injection. This sample was included in a study of Ad26.COV2.S vaccination and SARS-CoV-2 variants. Study context: The study gave Ad26.COV2.S intramuscularly, once or twice 56 days apart.

Measured with immunoSEQ multiplex PCR; TCRdb has only the in-frame clones, and not every one. This table holds approximately 450,000 clones, more than 80% found once. V lost 5 bases and J lost 7; bases outside the gene matches: 13. Looked up from germline, CDR1 is LNHDA and CDR2 is SQIVND (reference sequence). There are 16 residues in the CDR3. The specimen comprised peripheral blood, sampled in a trial of Ad26.COV2.S vaccine versus placebo. The V and J genes are TRBV19 and TRBJ1-5; TRBD1 matches at 8 bases. This TCR derives from a person aged 18 to 59 who received the Ad26.COV2.S COVID-19 vaccine or a placebo. CDR3 amino acids: CASSHNNQGARQPQHF. CDR3 nucleotides: TGTGCCAGTAGTCATAATAACCAGGGGGCTCGACAGCCCCAGCATTTT.